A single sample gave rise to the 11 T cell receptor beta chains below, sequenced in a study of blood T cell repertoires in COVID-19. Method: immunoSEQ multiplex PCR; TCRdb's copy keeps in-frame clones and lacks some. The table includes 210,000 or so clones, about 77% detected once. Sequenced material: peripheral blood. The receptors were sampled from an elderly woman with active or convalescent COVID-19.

The CDR3 DNA is TGTGCCAGCAGAGGGGACTTTGCTGGAAACACCATATATTTT. Its translation is CASRGDFAGNTIYF. The chain uses TRBV2 and TRBJ1-3, with a tentative D call TRBD1 (5 bases). V was pared by 6 bases and J by 2 bases, with 11 bases between. This CDR3 has 14 amino acids. Germline-derived CDR1 and CDR2 are SNHLY and FYNNEI.

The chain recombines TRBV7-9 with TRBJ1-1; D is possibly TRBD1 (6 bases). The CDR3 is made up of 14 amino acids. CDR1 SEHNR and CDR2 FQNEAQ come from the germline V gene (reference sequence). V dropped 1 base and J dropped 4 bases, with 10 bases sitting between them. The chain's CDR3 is CASSLDTGSTEAFF. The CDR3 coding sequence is TGTGCCAGCAGCTTAGACACAGGGAGCACTGAAGCTTTCTTT.

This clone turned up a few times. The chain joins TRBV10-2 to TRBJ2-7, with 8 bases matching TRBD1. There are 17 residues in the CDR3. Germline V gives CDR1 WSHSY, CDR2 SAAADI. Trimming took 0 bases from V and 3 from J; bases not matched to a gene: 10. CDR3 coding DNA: TGCGCCAGCAGTGAGTCCATAGGGGACAGGATTTACTACGAGCAGTACTTC. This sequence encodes CASSESIGDRIYYEQYF.

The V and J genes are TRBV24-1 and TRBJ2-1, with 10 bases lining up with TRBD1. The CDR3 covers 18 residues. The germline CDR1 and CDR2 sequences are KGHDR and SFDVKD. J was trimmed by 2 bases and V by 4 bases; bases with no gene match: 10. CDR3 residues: CATSDPITGTGAYNEQFF. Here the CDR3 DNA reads TGTGCCACCAGTGACCCAATTACCGGGACAGGGGCCTACAATGAGCAGTTCTTC.

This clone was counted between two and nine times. The CDR3 DNA reads as TGTGCCAGTCGGGGGATAGGGACCCGGGGCAATCAGCCCCAGCATTTT. Translation gives CASRGIGTRGNQPQHF. The rearrangement joins TRBV19 to TRBJ1-5, with a weak D call TRBD1 (5 bases). Germline CDR1 and CDR2: LNHDA and SQIVND (reference sequence). V was pared by 8 bases and J by 2 bases, with 19 bases between. CDR3 size: 16 residues.

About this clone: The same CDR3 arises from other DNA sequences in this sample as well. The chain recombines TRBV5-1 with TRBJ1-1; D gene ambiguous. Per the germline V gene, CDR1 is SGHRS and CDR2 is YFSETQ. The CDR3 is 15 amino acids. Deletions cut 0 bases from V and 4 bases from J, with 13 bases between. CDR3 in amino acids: CASSLDRGSGTEAFF. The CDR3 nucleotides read TGCGCCAGCAGCTTGGATCGGGGTAGCGGCACTGAAGCTTTCTTT. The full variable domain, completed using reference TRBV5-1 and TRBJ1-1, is KAGVTQTPRYLIKTRGQQVTLSCSPISGHRSVSWYQQTPGQGLQFLFEYFSETQRNKGNFPGRFSGRQFSNSRSEMNVSTLELGDSALYLCASSLDRGSGTEAFFGQGTRLTVV.

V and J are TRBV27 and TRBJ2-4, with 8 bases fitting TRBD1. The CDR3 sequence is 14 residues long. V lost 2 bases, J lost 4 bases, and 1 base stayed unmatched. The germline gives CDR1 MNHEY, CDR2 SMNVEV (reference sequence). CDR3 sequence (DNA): TGTGCCAGCAGTTTACGGACAGGGAAAAACATTCAGTACTTC. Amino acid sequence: CASSLRTGKNIQYF.

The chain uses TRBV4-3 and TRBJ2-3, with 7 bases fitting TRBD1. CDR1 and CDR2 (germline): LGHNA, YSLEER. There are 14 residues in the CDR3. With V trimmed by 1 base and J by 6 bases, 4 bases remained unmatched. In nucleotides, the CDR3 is TGCGCCAGCAGCCAAGGGAGACAGGGCGATACGCAGTATTTT. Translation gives CASSQGRQGDTQYF.

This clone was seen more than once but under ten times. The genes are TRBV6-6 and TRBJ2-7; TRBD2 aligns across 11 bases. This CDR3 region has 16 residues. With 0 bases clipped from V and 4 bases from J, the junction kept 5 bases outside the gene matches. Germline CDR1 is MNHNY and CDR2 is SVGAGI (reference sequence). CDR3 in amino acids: CASSYSNLAGGYEQYF. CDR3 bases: TGTGCCAGCAGTTACTCAAACCTAGCGGGGGGTTACGAGCAGTACTTC.

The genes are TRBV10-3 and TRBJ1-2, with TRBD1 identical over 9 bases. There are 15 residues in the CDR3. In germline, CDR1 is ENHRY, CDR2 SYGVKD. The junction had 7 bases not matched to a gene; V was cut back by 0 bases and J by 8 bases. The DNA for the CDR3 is TGTGCCATCAGTGAGTCGGGACAGGGTATGATAGGCTACACCTTC. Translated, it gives CAISESGQGMIGYTF.

CDR3 loop: CSALEAYEQFF. In nucleotides, the CDR3 is TGCAGCGCACTGGAGGCCTATGAGCAGTTCTTC. The V call is TRBV29-1, the J call TRBJ2-1; maybe TRBD2 (5 bases). The germline V and J ends were trimmed by 7 bases and 8 bases, with 12 bases remaining between them. The germline CDR1 and CDR2 sequences are SQVTM and ANQGSEA. This CDR3 spans 11 amino acids.